These 29 T cell receptor beta chains were sequenced from one sample in a study of cytomegalovirus exposure and HLA in healthy donors. PCR was performed using 60 Vbeta and 13 Jbeta primers. Clones were sequenced by immunoSEQ multiplex PCR, and TCRdb holds only the in-frame ones, with some missing. The sample lists around 110,000 clones, about 10% occurring once. Sequences were obtained from PBMCs. The receptors shown here come from a young man in good health and CMV-seronegative.

The genes are TRBV25-1 and TRBJ2-7; 7 bases line up with TRBD2. This CDR3 is 12 amino acids long. V shed 3 bases, J shed 6 bases, and the junction held 2 bases outside the gene matches. From germline, CDR1 is MGHDK and CDR2 SYGVNS. CDR3 protein: CASSETSREQYF. The CDR3 DNA reads as TGTGCCAGCAGTGAGACTAGCCGCGAGCAGTACTTC.

V is TRBV7-9 and J is TRBJ2-7, with D unresolved. V was clipped by 2 bases and J by 1 base, with 6 bases between them. The CDR3 has 13 residues. In germline, CDR1 is SEHNR, CDR2 FQNEAQ (reference sequence). CDR3 bases: TGTGCCAGCAGCTTACCGTCTTCCTACGAGCAGTACTTC. As protein: CASSLPSSYEQYF.

This clone was found a few times. The chain joins TRBV7-8 to TRBJ1-1; no reliable D call. In germline, CDR1 is SGHVS, CDR2 FQNEAQ. V lost 2 bases and J lost 4, with 8 bases in between. CDR3 size: 13 residues. The CDR3 is CASSLFHGTEAFF. The DNA of the CDR3 is TGTGCCAGCAGCTTATTTCACGGCACTGAAGCTTTCTTT.

This clone was found a few times. The CDR3 protein is CASSLRGLYTF. The CDR3 DNA is TGTGCCAGCAGCCTAAGGGGGTTGTACACCTTC. This sequence joins TRBV7-9 and TRBJ1-2, with a weak D call TRBD1 (6 bases). The CDR3 contains 11 residues. Trimming stripped 5 bases from V and 11 bases from J, with 12 bases between. Germline V gene lookup returns CDR1 SEHNR and CDR2 FQNEAQ (reference sequence).

The chain combines TRBV11-3 with TRBJ2-3; 16 bases fit TRBD2. CDR1 and CDR2 (germline): SGHNT, YENEEA. V shed 1 base, J shed 4 bases, and the junction held 11 bases outside the gene matches. This CDR3 region has 20 residues. CDR3 protein: CASSLGPGTSGGASPDTQYF. The CDR3 coding sequence is TGTGCCAGCAGCTTAGGCCCCGGGACTAGCGGGGGGGCCTCCCCAGATACGCAGTATTTT.

This clone was detected a few times. This sequence joins TRBV14 and TRBJ2-7, with D possibly being TRBD1 (6 bases). The CDR3 is made up of 15 amino acids. Trimming stripped 4 bases from V and 3 bases from J, with 16 bases between. The V gene's germline CDR1 is SGHDN and CDR2 FVKESK. CDR3 residues: CASSRMSGHYYEQYF. The CDR3 DNA follows: TGTGCCAGCAGCCGGATGTCGGGACACTACTACGAGCAGTACTTC.

This clone was seen a few times. V is TRBV13 and J is TRBJ1-2; a possible D gene is TRBD1 (5 bases). The CDR3 is 14 residues long. CDR1 PRHDT and CDR2 FYEKMQ come from the germline V gene (reference sequence). Trimming took 4 bases from V and 6 from J, leaving 15 bases between them. The CDR3 spells CASSSPRGVNGYTF. CDR3 sequence (DNA): TGTGCCAGCAGCTCCCCCCGGGGGGTTAATGGCTACACCTTC.

J is TRBJ2-7 and V is TRBV11-2; 8 nucleotides line up with TRBD1. The CDR3 has 15 amino acids. Trimming cost V 2 bases and J 3 bases; bases outside gene matches: 6. CDR1 is SGHAT, CDR2 FQNNGV, per germline. The CDR3 coding sequence is TGTGCCAGCAGCTTACGTGGACAGGGCGTCTACGAGCAGTACTTC. Translation: CASSLRGQGVYEQYF.

V gene TRBV30 combines with J gene TRBJ2-5, with TRBD2 matching 11 bases. The CDR3 is 14 residues long. Germline-derived CDR1 and CDR2 are GTSNPN and SVGIG (reference sequence). After removal of 4 bases from V and 5 bases from J, the junction contained 6 bases not matched to a gene. The CDR3 sequence: CAWTSGGSWETQYF. The CDR3 DNA sequence: TGTGCCTGGACTAGCGGGGGGTCCTGGGAGACCCAGTACTTC.

The chain employs TRBV7-8 and TRBJ2-1, with a possible D match to TRBD2 (5 bases). The germline gives CDR1 SGHVS, CDR2 FQNEAQ. V gave up 3 bases and J gave up 6 bases, with 12 bases separating them. This CDR3 comprises 14 residues. The CDR3 bases are TGTGCCAGCAGCTTCGGTCACGAGGGCAATGAGCAGTTCTTC. It codes for CASSFGHEGNEQFF.

The table lists this clone with a few counts. The V gene is TRBV7-9, the J gene TRBJ2-1; TRBD1 agrees at 7 bases. This CDR3 is 15 amino acids long. Germline-derived CDR1 and CDR2 are SEHNR and FQNEAQ (reference sequence). The V segment lost 1 base and the J segment 4 bases; nucleotides outside the gene matches: 4. CDR3 sequence: CASSLGETGYNEQFF. The DNA of the CDR3 is TGTGCCAGCAGCTTAGGGGAGACAGGGTACAATGAGCAGTTCTTC.

This chain connects TRBV5-1 to TRBJ2-7; tentative D call: TRBD2 (5 bases). Trimming removed 4 bases at V and 0 bases at J, with 11 bases between. From germline, CDR1 is SGHRS and CDR2 YFSETQ. This CDR3 has 14 residues. The CDR3 here is CASSTAGSSYEQYF. The DNA for the CDR3 is TGCGCCAGCAGCACAGCTGGGAGCTCCTACGAGCAGTACTTC.

This clone was counted a single time. Given a much more abundant clone one base away, this may be a read error. The rearrangement joins TRBV4-3 to TRBJ1-1; D call uncertain. V lost 5 bases to trimming and J lost 4 bases, with 11 bases between them. Germline V gene data show CDR1 as LGHNA and CDR2 as YSLEER. CDR3 length equals 13 residues. The CDR3 DNA is TGCGCCAGCAGCGATAATCGAGTCACTGAAGCTTTCTTT. It yields the protein CASSDNRVTEAFF.

This chain uses TRBV2 with TRBJ2-7, with TRBD1 identical over 7 bases. Germline assignment: CDR1 SNHLY and CDR2 FYNNEI. V lost 7 bases and J lost 1; bases outside the gene matches: 7. There are 14 residues in the CDR3. The CDR3 nucleotides read TGTGCCAGCAAGACCGGGACAGCTTCCTACGAGCAGTACTTC. Its protein product is CASKTGTASYEQYF.

The chain carries TRBV28 and TRBJ1-2; 7 bases align to TRBD1. CDR1 and CDR2 (germline): MDHEN, SYDVKM. V trimming: 6 bases; J trimming: 3 bases; junction bases outside the gene matches: 4. The CDR3 is made up of 13 amino acids. This CDR3 reads CASRQGSHYGYTF. CDR3 coding DNA: TGTGCCAGCAGACAGGGGTCACACTATGGCTACACCTTC.

This clone was detected a few times. As DNA, the CDR3 is TGTGCCAGCGCATTCTCCGATAGCCGTTTAGAGACCCAGTACTTC. The encoded protein is CASAFSDSRLETQYF. The chain is built from TRBV7-3 and TRBJ2-5; D remains unclear. V lost 8 bases and J 4 bases, leaving 20 bases between the germline ends. CDR1 and CDR2 (germline): SGHTA, FQGTGA. This CDR3 is 15 amino acids long.

This clone was counted a few times. This chain links TRBV5-1 with TRBJ2-5; 7 bases are a match to TRBD1. The CDR3 is 15 residues long. Germline loops: CDR1 SGHRS, CDR2 YFSETQ. V shed 0 bases and J 2 bases; nucleotides not matched to a gene: 4. The CDR3 coding sequence is TGCGCCAGCAGCTTGGGTTCGGGACAGCAAGAGACCCAGTACTTC. It encodes CASSLGSGQQETQYF.

The chain combines TRBV4-3 with TRBJ1-2; D ambiguous. Deletions cut 0 bases from V and 7 bases from J, with 9 bases between. Germline lookup yields CDR1 LGHNA and CDR2 YSLEER. The CDR3 spans 13 residues. Here the CDR3 reads CASSQDRVGGYTF. For the CDR3, the DNA is TGCGCCAGCAGCCAAGATCGGGTTGGTGGCTACACCTTC.

This clone has more than one count but fewer than ten. This chain uses TRBV4-3 with TRBJ1-1; TRBD1 is a possible D gene (5 bases). Germline V gene data show CDR1 as LGHNA and CDR2 as YSLEER. There are 15 residues in the CDR3. V lost 0 bases and J lost 3, with 11 bases in between. CDR3 amino acids: CASSQDLGVDTEAFF. The CDR3 DNA sequence: TGCGCCAGCAGCCAAGATTTAGGGGTGGACACTGAAGCTTTCTTT.

The V and J genes are TRBV6-5 and TRBJ1-4, with TRBD1 matching 8 bases. Germline values: CDR1 MNHEY, CDR2 SVGAGI. This CDR3 comprises 15 residues. With 6 bases clipped from V and 6 bases from J, the junction kept 9 bases outside the gene matches. This CDR3 reads CASRTQQGGDEKLFF. CDR3 in DNA: TGTGCCAGCAGAACCCAACAGGGGGGGGATGAAAAACTGTTTTTT.

Only a few counts were recorded for this clone. This rearrangement joins TRBV30 to TRBJ2-7, with unresolved D. With 2 bases removed from V and 0 bases from J, the gap between germline ends came to 5 bases. This CDR3 has 12 amino acids. In germline, CDR1 is GTSNPN, CDR2 SVGIG (reference sequence). CDR3 DNA: TGTGCCTGGAGTCCAGTCTCCTACGAGCAGTACTTC. This sequence encodes CAWSPVSYEQYF.

The gene calls are TRBV5-4 and TRBJ2-3; 12 bases match TRBD2. The germline V gene has CDR1 SGHNT and CDR2 YYREEE (reference sequence). This CDR3 is 16 amino acids long. Trimming took 1 base from V and 0 from J; bases not matched to a gene: 0. As DNA, the CDR3 is TGTGCCAGCAGCTTGACTAGCGGGGGGAGCACAGATACGCAGTATTTT. It is translated as CASSLTSGGSTDTQYF.

The chain carries TRBV4-1 and TRBJ2-7, with D unresolved. The CDR3 length is 16 residues. Germline-derived CDR1 and CDR2 are MGHRA and YSYEKL. The V end was cut by 0 bases, the J end by 4 bases, with 16 bases between. The CDR3 region is CASSQDITELRYEQYF. The CDR3 DNA sequence: TGCGCCAGCAGCCAAGATATAACCGAGCTAAGATACGAGCAGTACTTC.

This clone has more than one count but fewer than ten. This chain links TRBV19 with TRBJ2-2; unclear D gene. Germline-derived CDR1 and CDR2 are LNHDA and SQIVND (reference sequence). The germline V and J ends were trimmed by 4 bases and 7 bases, with 16 bases remaining between them. The CDR3 is 15 amino acids. The CDR3 spells CASSRATGLLGELFF. Written as DNA, the CDR3 is TGTGCCAGTAGTAGGGCCACTGGGCTTCTCGGGGAGCTGTTTTTT.

This clone has only a few counts. J is TRBJ2-5 and V is TRBV9; TRBD2 matches at 9 bases. The CDR3 is made up of 16 amino acids. Germline CDR1 and CDR2: SGDLS and YYNGEE. The ends lost 0 bases at V and 5 bases at J; junction bases unmatched: 8. CDR3 bases: TGTGCCAGCAGCGTAGCGGGTAGCGGGAGAACTGAGACCCAGTACTTC. It yields the protein CASSVAGSGRTETQYF.

CDR3: CASSSGQGEQYF. The CDR3 DNA sequence: TGTGCCAGCAGTTCTGGACAGGGAGAGCAGTACTTC. The chain carries TRBV6-6 and TRBJ2-5, with TRBD1 matching over 8 bases. V lost 4 bases, J lost 11 bases, and 6 bases stayed unmatched. Per germline, CDR1 MNHNY and CDR2 SVGAGI (reference sequence). The CDR3 is made up of 12 amino acids.

The chain employs TRBV28 and TRBJ2-7; TRBD2 matches at 8 bases. There are 15 residues in the CDR3. Germline V gene data show CDR1 as MDHEN and CDR2 as SYDVKM. The J segment lost 6 bases and the V segment lost 6 bases, leaving 13 bases of the junction unmatched. For the CDR3, the DNA is TGTGCCAGCAGGAAAACTACTAGCGGCAAGGGCGAGCAGTACTTC. Its translation is CASRKTTSGKGEQYF.

This clone was detected only a few times. The chain couples TRBV4-1 to TRBJ2-7; perhaps TRBD1 as D (6 bases). This CDR3 region has 14 residues. Germline CDR1 reads MGHRA; CDR2 reads YSYEKL. Trimming took 1 base from V and 0 from J, leaving 7 bases between them. DNA of the CDR3: TGCGCCAGCAGCCAAGGGGACACCTCCTACGAGCAGTACTTC. It codes for CASSQGDTSYEQYF.

The sample holds a few counts of this clone. This rearrangement joins TRBV7-2 to TRBJ2-7; 10 bases are a match to TRBD2. The CDR3 loop spans 16 amino acids. Germline CDR1 reads SGHTA; CDR2 reads FQGNSA. V lost 0 bases, J lost 2 bases, and 4 bases stayed unmatched. As DNA, the CDR3 is TGTGCCAGCAGCTTAGCTTCTAGCGGGGGTCCCTACGAGCAGTACTTC. Its protein is CASSLASSGGPYEQYF.